This T cell receptor beta chain stems from a study of CD8 T cells in ankylosing spondylitis. The CDR3 length is 11 residues. V was clipped by 5 bases and J by 0 bases, with 0 bases between them. Germline-derived CDR1 and CDR2 are ENHRY and SYGVKD. With regard to this clonotype: Its cognate antigen is unknown.

In making TCR beta libraries, quantitative 5'-RACE with molecular barcodes was used. From the 5' RACE reads, TCRdb called clonotypes with MiXCR, one entry per CDR3 protein. The sample records about 90,000 distinct CDR3 sequences, 25% to 35% being singletons. Overall study results and limits: Prior work had noted some motif variants in reactive arthritis blood and synovial fluid. Disease-associated clonotypes exhibited CD8+ identity and were relatively infrequent in peripheral blood. As reported, disease-linked clones showed significant enrichment in matched ankylosing spondylitis synovial fluid.

This TCR came from a male donor with ankylosing spondylitis or in good health (not recorded which). The J gene is TRBJ2-3, the V gene TRBV10-3, with D unresolved. The sequenced sample consisted of blood, either unsorted or a sorted T cell fraction (not recorded which). The CDR3 DNA is TGTGCCATCAGTAGCACAGATACGCAGTATTTT. It codes for CAISSTDTQYF.